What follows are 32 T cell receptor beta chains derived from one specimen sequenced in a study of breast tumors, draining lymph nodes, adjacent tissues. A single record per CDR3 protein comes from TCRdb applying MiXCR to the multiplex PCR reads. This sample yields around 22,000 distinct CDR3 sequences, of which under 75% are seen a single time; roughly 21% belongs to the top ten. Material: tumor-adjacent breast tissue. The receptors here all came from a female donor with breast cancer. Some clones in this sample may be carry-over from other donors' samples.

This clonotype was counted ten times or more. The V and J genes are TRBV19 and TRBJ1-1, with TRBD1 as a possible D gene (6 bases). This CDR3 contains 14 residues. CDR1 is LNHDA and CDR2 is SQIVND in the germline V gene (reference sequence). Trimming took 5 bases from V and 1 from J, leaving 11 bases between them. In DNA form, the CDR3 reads TGTGCCAGTAGTCCTCTGACAGGGAACACTGAAGCTTTCTTT. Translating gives CASSPLTGNTEAFF.

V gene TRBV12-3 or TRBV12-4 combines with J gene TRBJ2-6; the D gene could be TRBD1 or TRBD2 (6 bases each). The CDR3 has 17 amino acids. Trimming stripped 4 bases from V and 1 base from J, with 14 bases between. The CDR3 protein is CASSSEGGLSGANVLTF. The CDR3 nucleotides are TGTGCCAGCAGTTCCGAGGGGGGCTTATCTGGGGCCAACGTCCTGACTTTC.

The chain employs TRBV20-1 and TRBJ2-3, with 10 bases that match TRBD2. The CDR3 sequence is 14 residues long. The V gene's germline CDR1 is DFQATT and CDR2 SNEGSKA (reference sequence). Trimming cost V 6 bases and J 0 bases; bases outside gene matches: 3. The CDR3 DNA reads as TGCAGTGCCTTTAGCGGGGGGAGCACAGATACGCAGTATTTT. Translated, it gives CSAFSGGSTDTQYF.

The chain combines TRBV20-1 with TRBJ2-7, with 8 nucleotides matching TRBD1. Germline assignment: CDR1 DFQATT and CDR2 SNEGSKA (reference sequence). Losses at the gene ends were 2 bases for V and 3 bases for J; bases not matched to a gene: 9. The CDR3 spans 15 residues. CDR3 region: CSARPPDRGSYEQYF. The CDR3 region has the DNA TGCAGTGCTAGACCCCCCGACAGGGGAAGCTACGAGCAGTACTTC.

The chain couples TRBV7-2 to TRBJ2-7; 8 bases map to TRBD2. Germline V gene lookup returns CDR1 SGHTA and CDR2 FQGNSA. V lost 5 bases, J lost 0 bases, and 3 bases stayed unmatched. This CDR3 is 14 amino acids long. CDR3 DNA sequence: TGTGCCAGCAGCCGACTAGCGTCCTCCTACGAGCAGTACTTC. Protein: CASSRLASSYEQYF.

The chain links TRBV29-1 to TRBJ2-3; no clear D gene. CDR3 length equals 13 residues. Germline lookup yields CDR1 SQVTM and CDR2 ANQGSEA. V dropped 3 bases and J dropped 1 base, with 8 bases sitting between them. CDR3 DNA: TGCAGCGTTGATGGTAAGGGCACAGATACGCAGTATTTT. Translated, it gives CSVDGKGTDTQYF.

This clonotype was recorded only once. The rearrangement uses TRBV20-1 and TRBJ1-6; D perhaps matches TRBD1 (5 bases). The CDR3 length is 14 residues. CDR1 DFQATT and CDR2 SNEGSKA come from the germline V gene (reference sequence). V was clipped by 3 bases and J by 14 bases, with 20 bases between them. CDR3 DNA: TGCAGTGCTAGGAGGGGTCGGGGCGTCAGGGCCCTCCACTTT. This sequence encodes CSARRGRGVRALHF.

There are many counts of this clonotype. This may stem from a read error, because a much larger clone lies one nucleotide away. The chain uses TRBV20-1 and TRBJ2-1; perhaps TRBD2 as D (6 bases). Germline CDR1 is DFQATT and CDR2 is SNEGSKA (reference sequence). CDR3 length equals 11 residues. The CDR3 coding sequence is TGCAGTGCTAGAGGACTAGGTGAGCAGTCCTTC. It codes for CSARGLGEQSF.

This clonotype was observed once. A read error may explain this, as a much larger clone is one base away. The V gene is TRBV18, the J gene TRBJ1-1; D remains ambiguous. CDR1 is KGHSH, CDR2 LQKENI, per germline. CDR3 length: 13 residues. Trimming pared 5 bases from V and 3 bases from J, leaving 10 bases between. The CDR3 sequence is CASSTYTDTEAFF. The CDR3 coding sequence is TGTGCCAGCTCAACGTATACGGACACTGAAGCTTTCTTT.

This chain's CDR3 is CASSIGSSGTETQYF. The CDR3 DNA is TGTGCCAGTAGTATAGGGTCTAGCGGGACCGAGACCCAGTACTTC. The chain has TRBV19 and TRBJ2-5; TRBD2 matches at 9 bases. After removal of 1 base from V and 5 bases from J, the junction contained 5 bases not matched to a gene. Germline V gene data show CDR1 as LNHDA and CDR2 as SQIVND (reference sequence). The CDR3 length is 15 residues.

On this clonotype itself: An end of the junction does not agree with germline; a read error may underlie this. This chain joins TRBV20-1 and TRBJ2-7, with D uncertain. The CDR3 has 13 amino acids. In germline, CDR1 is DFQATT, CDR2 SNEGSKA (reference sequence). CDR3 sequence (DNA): TGCAGTGCTAGATCGGTAGAATCCTACGAGCAGCACTTC. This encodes CSARSVESYEQHF.

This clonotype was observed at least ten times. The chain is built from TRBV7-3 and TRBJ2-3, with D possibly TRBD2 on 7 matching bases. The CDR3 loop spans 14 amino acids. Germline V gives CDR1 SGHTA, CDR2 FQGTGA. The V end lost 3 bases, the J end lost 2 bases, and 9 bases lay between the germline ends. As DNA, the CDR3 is TGTGCCAGCAGCTTGGCGGGGGCCACAGATACGCAGTATTTT. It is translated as CASSLAGATDTQYF.

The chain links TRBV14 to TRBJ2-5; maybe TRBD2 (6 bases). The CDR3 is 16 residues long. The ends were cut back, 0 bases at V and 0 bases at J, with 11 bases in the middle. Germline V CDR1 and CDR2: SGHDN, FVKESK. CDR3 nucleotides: TGTGCCAGCAGCCAAGACTTCGGGGGATACCAAGAGACCCAGTACTTC. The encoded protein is CASSQDFGGYQETQYF.

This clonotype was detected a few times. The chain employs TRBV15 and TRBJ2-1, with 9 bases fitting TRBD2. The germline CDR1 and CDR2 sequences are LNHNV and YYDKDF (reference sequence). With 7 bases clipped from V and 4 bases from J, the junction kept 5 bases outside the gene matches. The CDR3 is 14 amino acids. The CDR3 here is CATTAGGGYNEQFF. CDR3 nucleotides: TGTGCCACCACGGCGGGAGGGGGATACAATGAGCAGTTCTTC.

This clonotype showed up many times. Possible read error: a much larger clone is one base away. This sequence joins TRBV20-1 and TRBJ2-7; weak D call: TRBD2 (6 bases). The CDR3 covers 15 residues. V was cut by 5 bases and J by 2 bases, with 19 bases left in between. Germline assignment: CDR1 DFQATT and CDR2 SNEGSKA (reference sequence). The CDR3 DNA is TGCAGTGCTCCCCTGGGGGGTAGCCGGGCCTACGAGCAGTACTTC. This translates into CSAPLGGSRAYEQYF.

The CDR3 sequence: CASSSTGEAFF. In nucleotides, the CDR3 is TGTGCCAGCAGTTCCACAGGTGAAGCTTTCTTT. This chain connects TRBV6-5 to TRBJ1-1, with D possibly being TRBD1 (5 bases). The CDR3 contains 11 residues. Germline loops: CDR1 MNHEY, CDR2 SVGAGI. V gave up 4 bases and J gave up 7 bases, with 7 bases separating them.

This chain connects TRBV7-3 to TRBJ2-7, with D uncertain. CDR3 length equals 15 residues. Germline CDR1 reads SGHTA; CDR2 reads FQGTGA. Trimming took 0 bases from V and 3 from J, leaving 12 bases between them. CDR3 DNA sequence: TGTGCCAGCAGCTTAACGTTAGGAGTGGGCTACGAGCAGTACTTC. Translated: CASSLTLGVGYEQYF.

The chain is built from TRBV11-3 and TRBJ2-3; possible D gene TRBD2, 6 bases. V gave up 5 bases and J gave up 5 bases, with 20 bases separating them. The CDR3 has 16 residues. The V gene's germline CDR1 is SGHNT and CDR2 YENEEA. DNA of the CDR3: TGTGCCAGCAGCCAGGAAGCCTCTTGGGGACTAGATACGCAGTATTTT. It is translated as CASSQEASWGLDTQYF. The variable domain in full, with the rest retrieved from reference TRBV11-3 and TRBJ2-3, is EAGVVQSPRYKIIEKKQPVAFWCNPISGHNTLYWYLQNLGQGPELLIRYENEEAVDDSQLPKDRFSAERLKGVDSTLKIQPAELGDSAVYLCASSQEASWGLDTQYFGPGTRLTVL.

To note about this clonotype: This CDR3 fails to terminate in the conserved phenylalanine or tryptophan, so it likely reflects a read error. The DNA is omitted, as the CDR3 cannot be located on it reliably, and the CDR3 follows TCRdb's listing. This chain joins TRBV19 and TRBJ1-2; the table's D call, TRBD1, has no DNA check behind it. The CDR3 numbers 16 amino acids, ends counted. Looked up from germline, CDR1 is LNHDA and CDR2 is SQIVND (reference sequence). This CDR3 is CASRTGQVIRNYGHTS.

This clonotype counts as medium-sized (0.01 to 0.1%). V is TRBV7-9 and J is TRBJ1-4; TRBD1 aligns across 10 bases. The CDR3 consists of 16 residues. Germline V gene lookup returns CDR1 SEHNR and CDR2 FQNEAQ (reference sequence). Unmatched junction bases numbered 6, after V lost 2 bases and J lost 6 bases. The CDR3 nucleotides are TGTGCCAGCAGCTTATCTTCCGGGACAGGGGATGAAAAACTGTTTTTT. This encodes CASSLSSGTGDEKLFF.

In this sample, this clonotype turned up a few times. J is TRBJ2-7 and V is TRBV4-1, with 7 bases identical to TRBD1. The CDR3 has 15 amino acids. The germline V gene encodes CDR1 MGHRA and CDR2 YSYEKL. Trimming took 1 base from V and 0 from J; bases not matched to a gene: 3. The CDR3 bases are TGCGCCAGCAGCCAAGGGGACAGTCTCTCCTACGAGCAGTACGTC. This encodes CASSQGDSLSYEQYV.

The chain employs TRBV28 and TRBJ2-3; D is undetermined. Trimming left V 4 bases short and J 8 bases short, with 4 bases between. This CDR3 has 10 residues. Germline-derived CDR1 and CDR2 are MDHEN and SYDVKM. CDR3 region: CASSSVTQYF. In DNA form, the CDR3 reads TGTGCCAGCAGTTCGGTTACGCAGTATTTT.

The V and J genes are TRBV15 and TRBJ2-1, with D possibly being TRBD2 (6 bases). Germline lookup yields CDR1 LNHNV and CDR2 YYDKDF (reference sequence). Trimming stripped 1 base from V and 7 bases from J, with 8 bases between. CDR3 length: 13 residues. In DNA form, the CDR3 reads TGTGCCACCAGCAGAGCTAGCGCGAATGAGCAGTTCTTC. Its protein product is CATSRASANEQFF.

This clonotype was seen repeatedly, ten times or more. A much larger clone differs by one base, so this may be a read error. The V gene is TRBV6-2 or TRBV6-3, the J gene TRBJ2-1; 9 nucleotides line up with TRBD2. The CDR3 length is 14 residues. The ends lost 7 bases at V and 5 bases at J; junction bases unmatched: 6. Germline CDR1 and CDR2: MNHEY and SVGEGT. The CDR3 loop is CASKLASGNNEQFF. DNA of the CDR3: TGTGCCAGCAAACTGGCTAGCGGGAACAATGAGCAGTTCTTC.

CDR3 bases: TGTGCCAGCAGCTTGGAAGTTTGCAATGAGCAGTTCTTC. Its protein product is CASSLEVCNEQFF. V usage is TRBV5-6 and J usage is TRBJ2-1; no clear D gene. Germline V gives CDR1 SGHDT, CDR2 YYEEEE. The V end lost 0 bases, the J end lost 6 bases, and 7 bases lay between the germline ends. CDR3 length: 13 amino acids.

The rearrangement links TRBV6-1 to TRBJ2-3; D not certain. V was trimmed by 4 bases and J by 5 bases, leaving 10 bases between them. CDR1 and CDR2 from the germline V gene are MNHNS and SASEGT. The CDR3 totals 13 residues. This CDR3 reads CASSGGYIDTQYF. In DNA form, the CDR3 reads TGTGCCAGCAGTGGCGGATACATAGATACGCAGTATTTT.

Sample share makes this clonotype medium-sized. In nucleotides, the CDR3 is TGCAGTGCTAGAGTGGGAGACCAGCCCCAGCATTTT. Translation: CSARVGDQPQHF. V is TRBV20-1 and J is TRBJ1-5; D gene unclear. V was trimmed by 1 base and J by 7 bases, leaving 8 bases between them. Germline CDR1 is DFQATT and CDR2 is SNEGSKA (reference sequence). The CDR3 has 12 residues.

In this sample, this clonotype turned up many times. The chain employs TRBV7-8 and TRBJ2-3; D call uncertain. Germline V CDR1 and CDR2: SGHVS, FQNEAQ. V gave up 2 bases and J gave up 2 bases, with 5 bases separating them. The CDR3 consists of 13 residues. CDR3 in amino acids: CASSLLDTDTQYF. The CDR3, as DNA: TGTGCCAGCAGCTTACTTGACACAGATACGCAGTATTTT. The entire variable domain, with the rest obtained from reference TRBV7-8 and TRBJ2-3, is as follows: GAGVSQSPRYKVAKRGQDVALRCDPISGHVSLFWYQQALGQGPEFLTYFQNEAQLDKSGLPSDRFFAERPEGSVSTLKIQRTQQEDSAVYLCASSLLDTDTQYFGPGTRLTVL.

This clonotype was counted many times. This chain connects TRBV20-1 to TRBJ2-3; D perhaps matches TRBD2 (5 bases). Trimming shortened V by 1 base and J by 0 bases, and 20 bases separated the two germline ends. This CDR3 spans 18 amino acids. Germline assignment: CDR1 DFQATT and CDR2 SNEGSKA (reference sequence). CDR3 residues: CSARGYLGERSSTDTQYF. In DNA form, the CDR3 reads TGCAGTGCTAGAGGGTACCTCGGGGAGCGGTCTAGCACAGATACGCAGTATTTT.

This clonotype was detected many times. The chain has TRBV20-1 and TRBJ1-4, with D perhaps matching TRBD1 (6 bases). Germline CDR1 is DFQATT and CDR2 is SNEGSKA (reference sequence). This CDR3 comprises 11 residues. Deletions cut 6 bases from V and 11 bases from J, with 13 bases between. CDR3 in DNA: TGCAGTGCAGGGTACAGGGACAAACTGTTTTTT. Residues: CSAGYRDKLFF.

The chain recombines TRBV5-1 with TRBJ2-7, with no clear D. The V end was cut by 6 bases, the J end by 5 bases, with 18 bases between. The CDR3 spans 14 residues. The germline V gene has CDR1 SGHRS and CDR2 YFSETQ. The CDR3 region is CASKTGPSLDEQYF. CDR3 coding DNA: TGCGCCAGCAAAACCGGGCCCTCACTCGACGAGCAGTACTTC.

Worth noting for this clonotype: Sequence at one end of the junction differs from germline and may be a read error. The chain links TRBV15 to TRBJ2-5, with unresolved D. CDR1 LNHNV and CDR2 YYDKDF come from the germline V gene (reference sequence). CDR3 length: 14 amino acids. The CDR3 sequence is CATSSPLFRETQYF. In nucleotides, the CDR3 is TGTGCGACCAGCAGCCCGCTCTTTCGGGAGACCCAGTACTTC.